This TCR beta chain was captured by sequencing in a study of radiotherapy plus CTLA-4 blockade in lung cancer. Study summary: Objective responses were seen in around 17% of patients, disease control in about 30%.

Clones were sequenced by immunoSEQ multiplex PCR, and TCRdb holds only the in-frame ones, with some missing. This table holds over 85,000 clones, 85% to 90% found once. Focal radiation was given together with CTLA-4 blockade (ipilimumab) to patients with chemo-refractory metastatic non-small-cell lung cancer. A note on this clone: What it binds is unknown.

The study, taken as a whole, reports: Alongside interferon-beta, early blood T cell clone dynamics were reportedly the best predictor of response. Some TCR clones had been derived from tumors. These clones expanded in peripheral blood after radiotherapy plus ipilimumab.

This receptor was obtained from a human donor with non-small cell lung cancer that progressed on radiotherapy plus ipilimumab. Source: peripheral blood, taken from a patient treated with radiotherapy plus ipilimumab.

The CDR3 bases are TGTGCCAGCAGTTACGCATCAGACCGGAACACTGAAGCTTTCTTT. Its translation is CASSYASDRNTEAFF. The chain has TRBV6-6 and TRBJ1-1; D gene unclear. V was clipped by 2 bases and J by 1 base, with 11 bases between them. The CDR3 has 15 amino acids. Per the germline V gene, CDR1 is MNHNY and CDR2 is SVGAGI (reference sequence).